These 15 T cell receptor beta chains share one sample of origin, sequenced in a study of T-cell reconstitution after alpha-beta-depleted transplantation in children. TCRbeta library construction was performed incorporating unique molecular identifiers. TCRdb analysed the PCR reads with MiXCR anew, one entry per CDR3 protein. This table has roughly 52,000 distinct CDR3 sequences, under 6.5% appearing once. The material was PBMCs, mostly from graft donor cells, obtained 60 days after TCRalphabeta/CD19-depleted stem cell transplant. These receptors were taken from a female patient younger than 10 who had a stem cell transplant for aplastic anemia, so the T cells may come from the graft donor.

The table lists this clonotype with many counts. The chain carries TRBV7-2 and TRBJ2-7; 13 positions match TRBD2. The ends lost 3 bases at V and 2 bases at J; junction bases unmatched: 7. The CDR3 extends over 17 amino acids. CDR1 is SGHTA, CDR2 FQGNSA, per germline. As DNA, the CDR3 is TGTGCCAGCAGCTTTAAACTAGCGGGAGGGCCTGCCTACGAGCAGTACTTC. This codes for CASSFKLAGGPAYEQYF.

This clonotype was counted many times. V usage is TRBV27 and J usage is TRBJ2-3; D is possibly TRBD1 (5 bases). The CDR3 is made up of 15 amino acids. Between the trimmed V and J ends, which lost 4 bases and 3 bases, there was a span of 14 bases. Germline CDR1 and CDR2: MNHEY and SMNVEV (reference sequence). The CDR3 loop reads CASSSQDLITDTQYF. CDR3 DNA: TGTGCCAGCAGTTCACAGGATCTAATTACAGATACGCAGTATTTT.

This clonotype was counted many times. The chain uses TRBV12-3 or TRBV12-4 and TRBJ1-6, with TRBD1 identical over 7 bases. Trimming at V came to 7 bases and at J to 8 bases, leaving 11 bases not matched to a gene. This CDR3 has 15 residues. CDR3 protein: CASILSGTVDSPLHF. In nucleotides, the CDR3 is TGTGCCAGCATTCTTTCCGGGACAGTAGATTCACCCCTCCACTTT.

In its sample, this clonotype was seen many times. The CDR3 coding sequence is TGTGCCAGCAGTTTGGGGGGGCAGGGGGCGCAGCCATACACAGATACGCAGTATTTT. Translated: CASSLGGQGAQPYTDTQYF. The rearrangement links TRBV28 to TRBJ2-3; D perhaps matches TRBD1 (8 bases). CDR3 size: 19 residues. V was pared by 3 bases and J by 2 bases, with 24 bases between. Germline CDR1 and CDR2: MDHEN and SYDVKM.

This clonotype was found many times. The chain carries TRBV5-1 and TRBJ2-7, with D possibly TRBD2 on 6 matching bases. This CDR3 comprises 15 residues. The V gene's germline CDR1 is SGHRS and CDR2 YFSETQ. Trimming cost V 0 bases and J 4 bases, with 14 bases left between them. The CDR3 bases are TGCGCCAGCAGCTTGGACTGCTCGGCGGGGTACGAGCAGTACTTC. Protein: CASSLDCSAGYEQYF.

In this sample, this clonotype turned up many times. The V and J genes are TRBV15 and TRBJ1-5, with D possibly being TRBD1 (6 bases). CDR1 is LNHNV, CDR2 YYDKDF, per germline (reference sequence). Trimming left V 3 bases short and J 6 bases short, with 15 bases between. The CDR3 is 15 residues long. CDR3: CATSRVQGRGQPQHF. CDR3 DNA sequence: TGTGCCACCAGCAGGGTACAGGGAAGGGGTCAGCCCCAGCATTTT.

This clonotype was seen ten or more times. J is TRBJ2-7 and V is TRBV10-1; D is perhaps TRBD1 or TRBD2 (5 bases each). Trimming left V 4 bases short and J 12 bases short, with 19 bases between. CDR3 length: 13 amino acids. CDR1 WNHNN and CDR2 SYGVQD come from the germline V gene (reference sequence). This CDR3 reads CASSGDPGAKAYF. Here the CDR3 DNA reads TGCGCCAGCAGTGGGGACCCAGGAGCCAAGGCGTACTTC.

The V and J genes are TRBV18 and TRBJ2-7, with D possibly matching TRBD2 (5 bases). The ends were cut back, 3 bases at V and 4 bases at J, with 22 bases in the middle. From germline, CDR1 is KGHSH and CDR2 LQKENI. This CDR3 has 17 residues. DNA of the CDR3: TGTGCCAGCTCACCGTCGGGCCCCGGTAGGTCGGGGTACGAGCAGTACTTC. Protein sequence: CASSPSGPGRSGYEQYF. The whole variable domain, filled in from reference TRBV18 and TRBJ2-7, reads NAGVMQNPRHLVRRRGQEARLRCSPMKGHSHVYWYRQLPEEGLKFMVYLQKENIIDESGMPKERFSAEFPKEGPSILRIQQVVRGDSAAYFCASSPSGPGRSGYEQYFGPGTRLTVT.

The table lists this clonotype with many counts. This chain joins TRBV10-3 and TRBJ2-5; D gene ambiguous. Deletions cut 2 bases from V and 5 bases from J, with 12 bases between. CDR1 ENHRY and CDR2 SYGVKD come from the germline V gene. CDR3 length: 14 amino acids. CDR3 loop: CAISEDGPKETQYF. In DNA, the CDR3 is TGTGCCATCAGTGAGGACGGCCCCAAGGAGACCCAGTACTTC.

The table lists this clonotype with many counts. V usage is TRBV4-2 and J usage is TRBJ2-3; a weak D match, TRBD1 (5 bases). Germline loops: CDR1 LGHNA, CDR2 YNFKEQ. The CDR3 runs 17 residues. Trimming shortened V by 1 base and J by 0 bases, and 14 bases separated the two germline ends. CDR3 amino acids: CASSQVVKAGSTDTQYF. The CDR3 DNA reads as TGTGCCAGCAGCCAAGTAGTAAAGGCAGGGAGCACAGATACGCAGTATTTT.

This clonotype came up many times. This chain links TRBV7-6 with TRBJ2-1; TRBD2 matches 8 bases. Germline-derived CDR1 and CDR2 are SGHVS and FNYEAQ. V lost 2 bases, J lost 0 bases, and 6 bases stayed unmatched. CDR3 length equals 17 residues. This CDR3 is CASSLLGGRTSYNEQFF. The CDR3 bases are TGTGCCAGCAGCTTATTAGGCGGGAGGACCTCCTACAATGAGCAGTTCTTC.

This clonotype has at least ten counts. This chain links TRBV5-5 with TRBJ2-3; tentative D call: TRBD2 (5 bases). The CDR3 spans 14 residues. Deletions cut 2 bases from V and 2 bases from J, with 9 bases between. Germline lookup yields CDR1 SGHKS and CDR2 YYEKEE (reference sequence). CDR3: CASSLDGDTDTQYF. The CDR3 coding sequence is TGTGCCAGCAGCTTAGACGGGGACACAGATACGCAGTATTTT.

This clonotype was observed at least ten times. The chain joins TRBV12-3 or TRBV12-4 to TRBJ2-3, with D unresolved. V was trimmed by 4 bases and J by 0 bases, leaving 11 bases between them. The CDR3 is 15 amino acids. CDR3 in amino acids: CASSSRTSSTDTQYF. In DNA, the CDR3 is TGTGCCAGCAGTTCGCGAACCTCTAGCACAGATACGCAGTATTTT.

The sample holds many counts of this clonotype. The chain is built from TRBV20-1 and TRBJ2-5; tentatively, D is TRBD1 or TRBD2 (5 bases each). V was trimmed by 5 bases and J by 7 bases, leaving 17 bases between them. The CDR3 contains 13 residues. CDR1 and CDR2 (germline): DFQATT, SNEGSKA (reference sequence). This chain's CDR3 is CSAYRDGDWTQYF. DNA for the CDR3: TGCAGTGCTTACCGGGACGGGGATTGGACCCAGTACTTC.

V is TRBV6-1 and J is TRBJ2-1; D ambiguous. V lost 1 base, J lost 12 bases, and 13 bases lay in between. The CDR3 runs 13 residues. The germline V gene encodes CDR1 MNHNS and CDR2 SASEGT. CDR3 DNA: TGTGCCAGCAGTGAAGTCTCCGAGTACCGGCAGTTCTTC. Encoded protein: CASSEVSEYRQFF.